What follows are 23 T cell receptor beta chains derived from one specimen sequenced in a study of T cell repertoires in cytomegalovirus infection. TCRdb recomputed calls from the reads with MiXCR, one row per CDR3 protein. Counted here are some 440,000 distinct CDR3 sequences, approximately 31% occurring once; the ten biggest clones make up roughly an eighth. Sequenced input: PBMCs. The receptors were gathered from a human donor in good health (CMV status not recorded). Some clones in this sample may be carry-over from other donors' samples.

This clonotype was detected a few times. Here the CDR3 reads CASTETGIPYEQYF. Written as DNA, the CDR3 is TGTGCCAGCACTGAGACCGGGATCCCCTACGAGCAGTACTTC. The chain is built from TRBV6-1 and TRBJ2-7; possibly TRBD2 for D (5 bases). Germline V gene lookup returns CDR1 MNHNS and CDR2 SASEGT. V shed 7 bases and J shed 2 bases, with 15 bases lying between them. There are 14 residues in the CDR3.

The chain carries TRBV7-8 and TRBJ2-2; D may be TRBD1 (6 bases). The V gene lost 2 bases and the J gene lost 4 bases, with 8 bases spanning the gap. Germline loops: CDR1 SGHVS, CDR2 FQNEAQ. The CDR3 is 14 residues long. In DNA form, the CDR3 reads TGTGCCAGCAGCTTACAGGGGTTCACCGGGGAGCTGTTTTTT. It codes for CASSLQGFTGELFF.

This clonotype was seen at least ten times. This chain links TRBV12-3 or TRBV12-4 with TRBJ1-1, with D unresolved. Trimming removed 5 bases at V and 3 bases at J, with 4 bases between. CDR3 size: 11 residues. CDR3 protein: CASSQYTEAFF. The DNA of the CDR3 is TGTGCCAGCAGTCAATACACTGAAGCTTTCTTT.

In its sample, this clonotype was seen many times. This chain connects TRBV6-1 to TRBJ2-5; 11 nucleotides align to TRBD1. Germline V lookup: CDR1 MNHNS, CDR2 SASEGT. The CDR3 loop spans 15 amino acids. V dropped 6 bases and J dropped 4; count of bases not matched to a gene: 7. The DNA for the CDR3 is TGTGCCAGCAGCGAGGACAGGGGGCGAGGAGAGACCCAGTACTTC. It translates to CASSEDRGRGETQYF.

V gene TRBV12-3 or TRBV12-4 combines with J gene TRBJ1-5; D not resolved. Between the trimmed V and J ends, which lost 3 bases and 5 bases, there was a span of 14 bases. The CDR3 runs to 15 residues. The CDR3 loop is CASSFSRGVDQPQHF. Here the CDR3 DNA reads TGTGCCAGCAGTTTCTCACGTGGGGTTGATCAGCCCCAGCATTTT.

About this clonotype: This sequence may be a read error, since a much larger clone differs from it by one base. The CDR3: CASIHGQGAAEAFF. The CDR3 region has the DNA TGTGCCAGCATCCACGGACAGGGGGCTGCTGAAGCTTTCTTT. The rearrangement uses TRBV7-8 and TRBJ1-1; 11 bases match TRBD1. The CDR3 consists of 14 residues. V trimming: 7 bases; J trimming: 6 bases; junction bases outside the gene matches: 7. Per germline, CDR1 SGHVS and CDR2 FQNEAQ. The full variable domain, in which reference TRBV7-8 and TRBJ1-1 provide the parts outside the CDR3, is GAGVSQSPRYKVAKRGQDVALRCDPISGHVSLFWYQQALGQGPEFLTYFQNEAQLDKSGLPSDRFFAERPEGSVSTLKIQRTQQEDSAVYLCASIHGQGAAEAFFGQGTRLTVV.

This clonotype was counted only a few times. The rearrangement joins TRBV4-3 to TRBJ2-1, with 8 bases that match TRBD2. The germline gives CDR1 LGHNA, CDR2 YSLEER. This CDR3 comprises 16 residues. V dropped 0 bases and J dropped 2; count of bases not matched to a gene: 3. The CDR3 DNA sequence: TGCGCCAGCAGCCAAGACCGGGGGGGGACCTACAATGAGCAGTTCTTC. It codes for CASSQDRGGTYNEQFF.

This chain joins TRBV10-3 and TRBJ2-3, with D tentatively TRBD2 (5 bases). CDR1 ENHRY and CDR2 SYGVKD come from the germline V gene. With 6 bases removed from V and 6 bases from J, the gap between germline ends came to 16 bases. The CDR3 spans 14 residues. For the CDR3, the DNA is TGTGCCATCAGGGGCGGAGGTGCGGGCGATACGCAGTATTTT. Protein sequence: CAIRGGGAGDTQYF.

The rearrangement joins TRBV4-1 to TRBJ2-5, with 9 bases aligning to TRBD1. V shed 2 bases, J shed 5 bases, and the junction held 9 bases outside the gene matches. Per germline, CDR1 MGHRA and CDR2 YSYEKL. The CDR3 covers 16 residues. CDR3 nucleotides: TGCGCCAGCAGCCAATCTCCGGGACAGGGTACGGAGACCCAGTACTTC. Protein sequence: CASSQSPGQGTETQYF.

The chain couples TRBV4-1 to TRBJ1-1; 9 bases line up with TRBD1. Germline V CDR1 and CDR2: MGHRA, YSYEKL. Trimming removed 4 bases from V and 1 base from J; junction bases left unmatched: 4. This CDR3 region has 15 residues. The CDR3 sequence is CASSPDRGENTEAFF. DNA of the CDR3: TGCGCCAGCAGCCCCGACAGGGGGGAGAACACTGAAGCTTTCTTT.

On this clonotype itself: One base away lies a much larger clone, so this may be a sequencing read error. V and J are TRBV6-1 and TRBJ2-1, with D tentatively TRBD2 (7 bases). The CDR3 has 15 amino acids. CDR1 MNHNS and CDR2 SASEGT come from the germline V gene. As DNA, the CDR3 is TGTGACAGCAATAAGATAAGCGGGACATACAATGAGCAGTTCTTC. It codes for CDSNKISGTYNEQFF.

A few counts support this clonotype. V usage is TRBV5-1 and J usage is TRBJ1-6; a weak D match, TRBD1 (6 bases). The CDR3 is 14 residues long. In germline, CDR1 is SGHRS, CDR2 YFSETQ. With 5 bases removed from V and 8 bases from J, the gap between germline ends came to 14 bases. The CDR3 coding sequence is TGCGCCAGCAGAACAGGGAGTAGTGATTCACCCCTCCACTTT. This gives the protein CASRTGSSDSPLHF.

This clonotype was counted only a few times. V gene TRBV27 combines with J gene TRBJ2-7; D is undetermined. Trimming removed 3 bases from V and 6 bases from J, with 12 bases in between. The CDR3 is 13 amino acids. In germline, CDR1 is MNHEY, CDR2 SMNVEV (reference sequence). Here the CDR3 DNA reads TGTGCCAGCAGTTTTTTAGAGGACGGCGAGCAGTACTTC. Its protein product is CASSFLEDGEQYF.

The chain has TRBV24-1 and TRBJ2-6; D may be TRBD2 (6 bases). V lost 7 bases and J lost 0, with 12 bases in between. The CDR3 loop spans 16 amino acids. CDR1 KGHDR and CDR2 SFDVKD come from the germline V gene. The CDR3: CATSVGGLSGANVLTF. As DNA, the CDR3 is TGTGCCACCAGCGTTGGGGGACTCTCTGGGGCCAACGTCCTGACTTTC.

The rearrangement joins TRBV29-1 to TRBJ2-1; TRBD1 is a possible D gene (5 bases). V was shortened by 1 base and J by 8 bases, with 12 bases between the two germline ends. The CDR3 contains 13 residues. Germline CDR1 is SQVTM and CDR2 is ANQGSEA. The DNA for the CDR3 is TGCAGCGTTGAAGTCATGGGGCCCGATGAGCAGTTCTTC. This sequence encodes CSVEVMGPDEQFF.

This clonotype turned up a few times. This sequence joins TRBV6-5 and TRBJ2-1, with no clear D. Trimming removed 4 bases at V and 0 bases at J, with 13 bases between. Germline CDR1 reads MNHEY; CDR2 reads SVGAGI. This CDR3 is 16 amino acids long. The CDR3 loop reads CASSSDWRFSYNEQFF. The CDR3 DNA sequence: TGTGCCAGCAGTTCGGATTGGCGATTCTCCTACAATGAGCAGTTCTTC.

This clonotype showed up just once. The chain is built from TRBV5-1 and TRBJ1-1, with a tentative D call TRBD1 (5 bases). The CDR3 extends over 17 amino acids. CDR1 and CDR2 from the germline V gene are SGHRS and YFSETQ. V was cut by 2 bases and J by 0 bases, with 17 bases left in between. CDR3 amino acids: CASSFGTPGGMNTEAFF. CDR3 DNA: TGCGCCAGCAGCTTTGGGACTCCCGGAGGCATGAACACTGAAGCTTTCTTT.

The sample holds many counts of this clonotype. The rearrangement uses TRBV7-2 and TRBJ2-7; 9 bases align to TRBD1. Losses at the gene ends were 3 bases for V and 2 bases for J; bases not matched to a gene: 5. Germline V lookup: CDR1 SGHTA, CDR2 FQGNSA. The CDR3 extends over 15 amino acids. CDR3: CASSFGTGPTYEQYF. CDR3 DNA sequence: TGTGCCAGCAGCTTTGGGACAGGGCCGACCTACGAGCAGTACTTC.

The genes are TRBV6-1 and TRBJ1-1, with D maybe TRBD1 (5 bases). The CDR3 is 14 residues long. V gave up 1 base and J gave up 4 bases, with 10 bases separating them. Germline loops: CDR1 MNHNS, CDR2 SASEGT. The CDR3 nucleotides read TGTGCCAGCAGTGAAGGGGGCGCGACCACTGAAGCTTTCTTT. Translation: CASSEGGATTEAFF.

This clonotype is a singleton in its sample. One junction end disagrees with the germline gene, perhaps due to a read error. The chain is built from TRBV10-3 and TRBJ1-1, with 7 bases that match TRBD1. This CDR3 comprises 14 residues. Germline lookup yields CDR1 ENHRY and CDR2 SYGVKD. The CDR3 nucleotides read TGTTCCATCAGGGGGGACCGAACGAACACGGAAGCTTTCTTT. Its protein product is CSIRGDRTNTEAFF.

There are many counts of this clonotype. The J gene is TRBJ1-1, the V gene TRBV12-3 or TRBV12-4; 8 bases map to TRBD1. V shed 4 bases, J shed 4 bases, and the junction held 8 bases outside the gene matches. The CDR3 runs to 15 residues. CDR3 sequence: CASSSSRTGSTEAFF. DNA for the CDR3: TGTGCCAGCAGTTCCTCACGGACAGGGTCCACTGAAGCTTTCTTT.

This chain joins TRBV7-6 and TRBJ1-2; 7 bases align to TRBD1. The V gene end was trimmed by 4 bases and the J gene end by 6 bases; junction bases not matched to a gene: 5. CDR3 length: 13 residues. Germline CDR1 and CDR2: SGHVS and FNYEAQ. Written as DNA, the CDR3 is TGTGCCAGCAGCTCGCTACAGGGGAATGGCTACACCTTC. Amino acids: CASSSLQGNGYTF.

The J gene is TRBJ2-2, the V gene TRBV5-8, with TRBD2 matching over 9 bases. The J segment lost 6 bases and the V segment lost 2 bases, leaving 2 bases of the junction unmatched. This CDR3 comprises 14 residues. Germline lookup yields CDR1 SGHTS and CDR2 YDEGEE. This chain's CDR3 is CASSFCGGAGELFF. CDR3 in DNA: TGTGCCAGCAGCTTCTGCGGGGGGGCCGGGGAGCTGTTTTTT.